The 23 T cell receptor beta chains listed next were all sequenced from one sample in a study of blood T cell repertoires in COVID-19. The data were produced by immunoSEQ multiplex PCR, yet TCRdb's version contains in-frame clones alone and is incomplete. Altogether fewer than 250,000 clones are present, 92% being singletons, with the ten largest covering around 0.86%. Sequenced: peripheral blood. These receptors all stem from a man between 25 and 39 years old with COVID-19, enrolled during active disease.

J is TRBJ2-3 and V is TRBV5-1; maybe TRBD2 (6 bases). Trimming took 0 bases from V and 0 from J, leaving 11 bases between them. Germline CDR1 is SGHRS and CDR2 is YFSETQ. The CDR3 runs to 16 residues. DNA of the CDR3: TGCGCCAGCAGCTTGGCCGGGGGAACCAGCACAGATACGCAGTATTTT. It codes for CASSLAGGTSTDTQYF. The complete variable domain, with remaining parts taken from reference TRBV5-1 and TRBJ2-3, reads KAGVTQTPRYLIKTRGQQVTLSCSPISGHRSVSWYQQTPGQGLQFLFEYFSETQRNKGNFPGRFSGRQFSNSRSEMNVSTLELGDSALYLCASSLAGGTSTDTQYFGPGTRLTVL.

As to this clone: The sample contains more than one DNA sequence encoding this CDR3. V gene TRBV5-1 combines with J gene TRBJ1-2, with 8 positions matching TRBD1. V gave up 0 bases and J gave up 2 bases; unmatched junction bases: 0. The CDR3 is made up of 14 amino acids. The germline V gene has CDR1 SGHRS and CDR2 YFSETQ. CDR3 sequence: CASSLDRGNYGYTF. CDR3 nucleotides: TGCGCCAGCAGCTTGGACAGGGGGAACTATGGCTACACCTTC.

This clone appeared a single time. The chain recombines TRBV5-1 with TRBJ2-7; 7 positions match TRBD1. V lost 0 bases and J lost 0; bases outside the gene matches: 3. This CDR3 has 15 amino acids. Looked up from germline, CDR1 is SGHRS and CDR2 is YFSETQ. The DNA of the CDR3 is TGCGCCAGCAGCTTGGGACAGGGCAGCTCCTACGAGCAGTACTTC. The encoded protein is CASSLGQGSSYEQYF.

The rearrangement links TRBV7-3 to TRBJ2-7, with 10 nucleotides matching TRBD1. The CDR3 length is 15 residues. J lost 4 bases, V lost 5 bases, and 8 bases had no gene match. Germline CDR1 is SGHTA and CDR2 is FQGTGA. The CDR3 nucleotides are TGTGCCAGCAGCATGACCGGACAGGGGGGTTACGAGCAGTACTTC. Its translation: CASSMTGQGGYEQYF.

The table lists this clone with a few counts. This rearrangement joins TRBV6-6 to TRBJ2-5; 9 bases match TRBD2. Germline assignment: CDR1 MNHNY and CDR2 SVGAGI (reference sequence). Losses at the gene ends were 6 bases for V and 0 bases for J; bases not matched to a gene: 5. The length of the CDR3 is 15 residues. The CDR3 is CASRHLAGNQETQYF. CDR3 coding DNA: TGTGCCAGCAGACACCTAGCGGGGAACCAAGAGACCCAGTACTTC.

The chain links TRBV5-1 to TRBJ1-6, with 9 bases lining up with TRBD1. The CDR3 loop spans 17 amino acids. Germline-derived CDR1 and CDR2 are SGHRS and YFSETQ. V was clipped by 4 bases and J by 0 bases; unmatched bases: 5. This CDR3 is CASSRTGDSSYNSPLHF. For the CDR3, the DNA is TGCGCCAGCAGCCGGACAGGGGATAGCTCCTATAATTCACCCCTCCACTTT.

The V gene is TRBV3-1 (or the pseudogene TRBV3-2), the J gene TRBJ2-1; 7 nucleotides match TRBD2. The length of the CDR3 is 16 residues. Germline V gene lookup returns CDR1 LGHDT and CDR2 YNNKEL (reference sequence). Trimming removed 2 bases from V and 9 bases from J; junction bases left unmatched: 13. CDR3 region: CASSQTLARRFSEQFF. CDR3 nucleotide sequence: TGTGCCAGCAGCCAAACACTAGCGCGGAGGTTCAGTGAGCAGTTCTTC.

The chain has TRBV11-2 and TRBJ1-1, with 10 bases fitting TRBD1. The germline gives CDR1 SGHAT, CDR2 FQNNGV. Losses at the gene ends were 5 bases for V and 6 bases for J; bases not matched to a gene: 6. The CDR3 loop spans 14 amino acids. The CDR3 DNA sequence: TGTGCCAGCAGCCTCGGGACAGGGGATCCTGAAGCTTTCTTT. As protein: CASSLGTGDPEAFF.

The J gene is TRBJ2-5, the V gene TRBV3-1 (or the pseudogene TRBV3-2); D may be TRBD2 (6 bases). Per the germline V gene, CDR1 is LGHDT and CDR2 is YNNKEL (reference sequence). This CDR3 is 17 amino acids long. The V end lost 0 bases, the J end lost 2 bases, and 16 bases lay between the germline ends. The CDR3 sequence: CASSQERAGPKQETQYF. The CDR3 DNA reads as TGTGCCAGCAGCCAAGAACGGGCGGGACCAAAACAAGAGACCCAGTACTTC.

This CDR3 reads CASSQVGLFNEKLFF. CDR3 coding DNA: TGTGCCAGCAGCCAAGTGGGCCTGTTTAATGAAAAACTGTTTTTT. The genes are TRBV14 and TRBJ1-4; no reliable D call. V dropped 1 base and J dropped 4 bases, with 10 bases sitting between them. Per germline, CDR1 SGHDN and CDR2 FVKESK. The CDR3 totals 15 residues. Full variable domain (outside the CDR3, taken from reference TRBV14 and TRBJ1-4): EAGVTQFPSHSVIEKGQTVTLRCDPISGHDNLYWYRRVMGKEIKFLLHFVKESKQDESGMPNNRFLAERTGGTYSTLKVQPAELEDSGVYFCASSQVGLFNEKLFFGSGTQLSVL.

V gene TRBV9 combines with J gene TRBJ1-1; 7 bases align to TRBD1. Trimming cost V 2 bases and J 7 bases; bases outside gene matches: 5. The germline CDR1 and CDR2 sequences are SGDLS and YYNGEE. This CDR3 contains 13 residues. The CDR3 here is CASSVGQEGEAFF. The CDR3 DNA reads TGTGCCAGCAGCGTCGGACAGGAGGGTGAAGCTTTCTTT.

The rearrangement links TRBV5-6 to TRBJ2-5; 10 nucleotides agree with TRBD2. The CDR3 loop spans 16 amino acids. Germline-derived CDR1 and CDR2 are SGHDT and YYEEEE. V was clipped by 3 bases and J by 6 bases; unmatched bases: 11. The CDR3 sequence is CASSSGAGGLSKTQYF. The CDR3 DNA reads TGTGCCAGCAGCTCTGGAGCGGGGGGGCTGTCGAAGACCCAGTACTTC.

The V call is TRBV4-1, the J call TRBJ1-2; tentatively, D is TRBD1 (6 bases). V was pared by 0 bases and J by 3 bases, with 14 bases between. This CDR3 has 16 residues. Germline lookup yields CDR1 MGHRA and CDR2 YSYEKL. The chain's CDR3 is CASSQDDWGRHYGYTF. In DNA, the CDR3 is TGCGCCAGCAGCCAAGATGATTGGGGGCGGCACTATGGCTACACCTTC.

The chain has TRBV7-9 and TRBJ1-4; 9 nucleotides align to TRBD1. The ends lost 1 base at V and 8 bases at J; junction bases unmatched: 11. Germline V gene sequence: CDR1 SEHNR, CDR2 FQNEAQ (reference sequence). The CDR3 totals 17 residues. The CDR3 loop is CASSLGSGGTGSEKLFF. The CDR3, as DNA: TGTGCCAGCAGCTTAGGTTCCGGCGGGACAGGGTCCGAAAAACTGTTTTTT.

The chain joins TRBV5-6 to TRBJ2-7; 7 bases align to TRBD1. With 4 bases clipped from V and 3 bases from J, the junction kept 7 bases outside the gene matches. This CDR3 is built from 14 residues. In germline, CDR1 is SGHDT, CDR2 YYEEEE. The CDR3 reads CASSRDREGYEQYF. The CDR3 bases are TGTGCCAGCAGCAGAGACAGGGAAGGCTACGAGCAGTACTTC.

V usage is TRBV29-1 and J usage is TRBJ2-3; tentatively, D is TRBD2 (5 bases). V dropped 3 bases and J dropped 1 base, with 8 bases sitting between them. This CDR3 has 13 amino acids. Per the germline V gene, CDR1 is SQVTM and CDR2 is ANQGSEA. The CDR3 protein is CSVDGVGTDTQYF. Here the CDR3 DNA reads TGCAGCGTTGACGGGGTGGGCACAGATACGCAGTATTTT.

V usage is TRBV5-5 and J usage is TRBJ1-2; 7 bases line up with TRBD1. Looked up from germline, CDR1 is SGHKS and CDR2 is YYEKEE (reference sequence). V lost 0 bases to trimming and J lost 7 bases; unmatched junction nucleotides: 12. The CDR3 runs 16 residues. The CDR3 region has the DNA TGTGCCAGCAGCTTGGGTTCGGTGGCAGGGGGACCTGGCTACACCTTC. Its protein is CASSLGSVAGGPGYTF.

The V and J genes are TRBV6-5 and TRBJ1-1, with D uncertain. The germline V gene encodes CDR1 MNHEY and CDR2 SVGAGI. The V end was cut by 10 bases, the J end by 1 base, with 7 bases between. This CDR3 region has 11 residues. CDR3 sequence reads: CATRENTEAFF. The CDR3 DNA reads TGTGCCACCCGAGAGAACACTGAAGCTTTCTTT.

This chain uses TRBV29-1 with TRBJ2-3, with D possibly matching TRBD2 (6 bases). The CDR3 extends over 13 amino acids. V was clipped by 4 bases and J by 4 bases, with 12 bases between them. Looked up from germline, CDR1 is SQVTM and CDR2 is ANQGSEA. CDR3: CSVAVTGADTQYF. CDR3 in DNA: TGCAGCGTTGCAGTAACGGGGGCAGATACGCAGTATTTT.

This chain's CDR3 is CASSRSYADSGNTIYF. For the CDR3, the DNA is TGTGCCAGCAGCCGATCTTACGCGGACAGTGGAAACACCATATATTTT. The J gene is TRBJ1-3, the V gene TRBV11-2; D may be TRBD1 (6 bases). Trimming took 5 bases from V and 3 from J, leaving 17 bases between them. From germline, CDR1 is SGHAT and CDR2 FQNNGV. This CDR3 has 16 residues.

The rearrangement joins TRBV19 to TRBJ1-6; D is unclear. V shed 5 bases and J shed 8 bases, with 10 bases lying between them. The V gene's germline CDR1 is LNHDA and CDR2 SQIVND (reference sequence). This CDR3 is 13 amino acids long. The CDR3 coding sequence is TGTGCCAGTAGTCGGGTCTGGGATTCACCCCTCCACTTT. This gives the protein CASSRVWDSPLHF.

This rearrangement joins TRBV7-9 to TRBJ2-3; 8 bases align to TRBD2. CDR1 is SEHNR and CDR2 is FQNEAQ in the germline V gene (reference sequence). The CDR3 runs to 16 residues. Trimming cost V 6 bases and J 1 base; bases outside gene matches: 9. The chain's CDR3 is CASRPTSGVGTDTQYF. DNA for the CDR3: TGTGCCAGCAGGCCCACTAGCGGCGTGGGCACAGATACGCAGTATTTT.

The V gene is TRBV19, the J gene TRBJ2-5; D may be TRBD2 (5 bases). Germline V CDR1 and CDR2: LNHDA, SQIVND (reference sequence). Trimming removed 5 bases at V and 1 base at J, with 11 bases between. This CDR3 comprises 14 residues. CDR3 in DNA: TGTGCCAGTAGTCCCGGACTGTTCCAAGAGACCCAGTACTTC. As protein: CASSPGLFQETQYF.